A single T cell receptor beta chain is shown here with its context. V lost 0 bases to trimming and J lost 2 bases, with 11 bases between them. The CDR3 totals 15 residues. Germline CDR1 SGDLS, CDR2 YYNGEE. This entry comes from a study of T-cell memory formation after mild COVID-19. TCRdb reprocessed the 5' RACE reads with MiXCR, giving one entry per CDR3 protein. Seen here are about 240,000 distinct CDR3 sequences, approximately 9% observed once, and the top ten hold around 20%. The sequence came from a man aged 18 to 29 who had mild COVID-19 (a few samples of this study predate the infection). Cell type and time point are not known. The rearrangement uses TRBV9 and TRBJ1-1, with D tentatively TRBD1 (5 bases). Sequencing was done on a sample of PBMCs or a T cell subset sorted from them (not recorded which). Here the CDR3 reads CASSVAGGHNTEAFF. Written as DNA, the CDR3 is TGTGCCAGCAGCGTAGCTGGGGGTCACAACACTGAAGCTTTCTTT.